This T cell receptor (beta chain) appears in the sequencing data of a study of blood T cell repertoires in COVID-19. Study details: From the United States, Italy and Spain came samples of acute and convalescent COVID-19. Sample material is recorded as cDNA or gDNA derived from T cells, B-cell-depleted T cells, or PBMCs.

Germline lookup yields CDR1 SGHVS and CDR2 FNYEAQ. V was clipped by 2 bases and J by 6 bases, with 16 bases between them. The CDR3 covers 16 residues. Authors' data handling: Reference gene primer amplification gave estimated nucleated cell counts. Clones were read by immunoSEQ multiplex PCR, and TCRdb kept only the in-frame ones, dropping some. That table furnishes V, J and clone size, whereas the DNA furnished D and trimming. The table lists about 71,000 clones, about nine tenths of them singletons, with 1.5% to 2% in the top ten. Sequenced input: peripheral blood. The TCR sequence derives from a man younger than 40 with acute or convalescent COVID-19. V gene TRBV7-6 combines with J gene TRBJ2-2; D perhaps matches TRBD2 (6 bases). CDR3 protein: CASSLRAGGLAGELFF. The DNA for the CDR3 is TGTGCCAGCAGCTTACGGGCTGGAGGGTTGGCCGGGGAGCTGTTTTTT.